A selection of T cell receptor beta chains follows, all from one sample in a study of blood T cell repertoires in COVID-19. Method: immunoSEQ multiplex PCR; TCRdb's copy keeps in-frame clones and lacks some. Of about 56,000 clones listed, 80% to 90% are singletons. Sequencing was performed on peripheral blood. The origin of the receptors is a woman aged 55-69 years with COVID-19, enrolled during active disease. CDR3s include the opening cysteine and the closing phenylalanine or tryptophan. Fields, in order: D gene, J gene, V gene, clone size, CDR3 DNA, CDR3 protein. D genes are given only for firm matches. Clone sizes are given selectively: once, few, many, or a class where the clone is expanded.

D gene: .; J gene: TRBJ2-1; V gene: TRBV7-7; clone size: .; CDR3 DNA: TGTGCCAGCAGCTTAGCGGCAGGGTCCCGCGATGAGCAGTTCTTC; CDR3 protein: CASSLAAGSRDEQFF
D gene: TRBD1; J gene: TRBJ2-1; V gene: TRBV9; clone size: .; CDR3 DNA: TGTGCCAGTCGGGCAGGGGGAAGCAATGAGCAGTTCTTC; CDR3 protein: CASRAGGSNEQFF
D gene: TRBD1; J gene: TRBJ1-3; V gene: TRBV28; clone size: .; CDR3 DNA: TGTGCCAGCAGTTGGGGCCAGGGGGAGTACACCATATATTTT; CDR3 protein: CASSWGQGEYTIYF
D gene: .; J gene: TRBJ2-3; V gene: TRBV24-1; clone size: .; CDR3 DNA: TGTGCCACCAGTGATCCCCGGGGTGCAAATACGCAGTATTTT; CDR3 protein: CATSDPRGANTQYF
D gene: .; J gene: TRBJ2-7; V gene: TRBV6-2/TRBV6-3; clone size: .; CDR3 DNA: TGTGCCAGCAGCGCCCCCGGTCTCACCTACGAGCAGTACTTC; CDR3 protein: CASSAPGLTYEQYF
D gene: TRBD1; J gene: TRBJ1-2; V gene: TRBV29-1; clone size: .; CDR3 DNA: TGCAGCGTTCTTGGAACCGCGACAGGGGACGTGGGCTACACCTTC; CDR3 protein: CSVLGTATGDVGYTF
D gene: TRBD1; J gene: TRBJ1-1; V gene: TRBV5-4; clone size: .; CDR3 DNA: TGTGCCAGCAGCGGGGACAGAGCTATGAACACTGAAGCTTTCTTT; CDR3 protein: CASSGDRAMNTEAFF
D gene: .; J gene: TRBJ2-7; V gene: TRBV4-2; clone size: .; CDR3 DNA: TGTGCCAGCAGCCAAGATCCCGTTCCCGAGCAGTACTTC; CDR3 protein: CASSQDPVPEQYF
D gene: .; J gene: TRBJ1-2; V gene: TRBV20-1; clone size: .; CDR3 DNA: TGCAGTGCTAGAGGGGGCAACGGCTACACCTTC; CDR3 protein: CSARGGNGYTF
D gene: .; J gene: TRBJ2-5; V gene: TRBV3-1/TRBV3-2; clone size: .; CDR3 DNA: TGTGCCAGCAGCCAAGATTCCTCAGGAACCCAGTACTTC; CDR3 protein: CASSQDSSGTQYF
D gene: .; J gene: TRBJ2-3; V gene: TRBV5-1; clone size: .; CDR3 DNA: TGCGCCAGCAGCTTGGGCGGGTCGGTTGAGACAGATACGCAGTATTTT; CDR3 protein: CASSLGGSVETDTQYF
D gene: TRBD2; J gene: TRBJ2-1; V gene: TRBV9; clone size: .; CDR3 DNA: TGTGCCAGCAGCGCCCCCGACTGGCGGGAGGGTCGGGGCCAGGAGCAGTTCTTC; CDR3 protein: CASSAPDWREGRGQEQFF
D gene: TRBD1; J gene: TRBJ1-1; V gene: TRBV29-1; clone size: .; CDR3 DNA: TGCAGCGGGGGGGACAGCTCCCTGGAAGCTTTCTTT; CDR3 protein: CSGGDSSLEAFF
D gene: .; J gene: TRBJ1-1; V gene: TRBV12-5; clone size: .; CDR3 DNA: TGTGCTTTCGCCTGGGACCCAGGGCGGAGGGCTGAAGCTTTCTTT; CDR3 protein: CAFAWDPGRRAEAFF
D gene: TRBD1; J gene: TRBJ1-1; V gene: TRBV28; clone size: once; CDR3 DNA: TGTGCCAGCATCCAGGGGGGCGGCATGAACACTGAAGCTTTCTTT; CDR3 protein: CASIQGGGMNTEAFF
D gene: TRBD1; J gene: TRBJ1-5; V gene: TRBV29-1; clone size: .; CDR3 DNA: TGCAGCGTTGAAACAGGGGGGAATCAGCCCCAGCATTTT; CDR3 protein: CSVETGGNQPQHF
D gene: TRBD2; J gene: TRBJ2-2; V gene: TRBV4-3; clone size: .; CDR3 DNA: TGCGCCAGCAGCCAAGATTGGGTCCCGGGGAGGGACACCGGGGAGCTGTTTTTT; CDR3 protein: CASSQDWVPGRDTGELFF
D gene: .; J gene: TRBJ1-1; V gene: TRBV11-2; clone size: once; CDR3 DNA: TGTGCCAGCCGCGAGGGAATGAACACTGAAGCTTTCTTT; CDR3 protein: CASREGMNTEAFF
D gene: .; J gene: TRBJ1-1; V gene: TRBV6-5; clone size: .; CDR3 DNA: TGTGCCAGCAGCACGACTCGGAGCACTGAAGCTTTCTTT; CDR3 protein: CASSTTRSTEAFF
D gene: TRBD1; J gene: TRBJ1-2; V gene: TRBV4-1; clone size: .; CDR3 DNA: TGCGCCAGCAGCCAAGGGTACAGGGGGCGCTTCGTCCTCTATGGCTACACCTTC; CDR3 protein: CASSQGYRGRFVLYGYTF
D gene: .; J gene: TRBJ2-2; V gene: TRBV5-1; clone size: once; CDR3 DNA: TGCGCCAGCAGCTTCCGTGGAGACGGGGAGCTGTTTTTT; CDR3 protein: CASSFRGDGELFF
D gene: .; J gene: TRBJ1-1; V gene: TRBV7-8; clone size: once; CDR3 DNA: TGTGCCAGCAGCTCCCGGGGGGGGGTGAACACTGAAGCTTTCTTT; CDR3 protein: CASSSRGGVNTEAFF
D gene: TRBD2; J gene: TRBJ2-1; V gene: TRBV19; clone size: .; CDR3 DNA: TGTGCCAGTATCTCCGCTAGCGGAACCTACAATGAGCAGTTCTTC; CDR3 protein: CASISASGTYNEQFF
D gene: TRBD2; J gene: TRBJ2-7; V gene: TRBV5-1; clone size: .; CDR3 DNA: TGCGCCAGCAGCTTGGGTCTAGCGGGCAGCTACGAGCAGTACTTC; CDR3 protein: CASSLGLAGSYEQYF
D gene: .; J gene: TRBJ2-5; V gene: TRBV9; clone size: .; CDR3 DNA: TGTGCCAGCAGCGTAGGAGCTACCTCCGAGGAGACCCAGTACTTC; CDR3 protein: CASSVGATSEETQYF
D gene: .; J gene: TRBJ1-1; V gene: TRBV6-5; clone size: .; CDR3 DNA: TGTGCCAGCAGTTACTCGAGGAGAGGGACTGAAGCTTTCTTT; CDR3 protein: CASSYSRRGTEAFF
D gene: .; J gene: TRBJ2-7; V gene: TRBV6-5; clone size: .; CDR3 DNA: TGTGCCGCGATGGGTGAGGGCCGCTACGAGCAGTACTTC; CDR3 protein: CAAMGEGRYEQYF
D gene: .; J gene: TRBJ2-5; V gene: TRBV10-3; clone size: .; CDR3 DNA: TGTGCCATCAGTGAGCTTGGCAGGCGAGAAGAGACCCAGTACTTC; CDR3 protein: CAISELGRREETQYF
D gene: TRBD1; J gene: TRBJ1-2; V gene: TRBV3-1/TRBV3-2; clone size: .; CDR3 DNA: TGTGCCAGCAGCCAAGAGGGGACAGTCGCATATGGCTACACCTTC; CDR3 protein: CASSQEGTVAYGYTF
D gene: .; J gene: TRBJ1-1; V gene: TRBV5-1; clone size: .; CDR3 DNA: TGCGCCAGCAGCCCAATAACAGGCCCTACGACCGAAGCTTTCTTT; CDR3 protein: CASSPITGPTTEAFF
D gene: .; J gene: TRBJ1-1; V gene: TRBV7-2; clone size: once; CDR3 DNA: TGTGCCAGCAGCACACAGGGCCTCACTGAAGCTTTCTTT; CDR3 protein: CASSTQGLTEAFF
D gene: TRBD1; J gene: TRBJ2-7; V gene: TRBV7-6; clone size: .; CDR3 DNA: TGTGCCAGCAGCGGAGAGGACAGGGGTCTACAAGGAAGGACCTACGAGCAGTACTTC; CDR3 protein: CASSGEDRGLQGRTYEQYF
D gene: TRBD1; J gene: TRBJ1-1; V gene: TRBV14; clone size: .; CDR3 DNA: TGTGCCAGTCGACCGGGGACAGAAGTTAAAGCTTTCTTT; CDR3 protein: CASRPGTEVKAFF
D gene: .; J gene: TRBJ1-5; V gene: TRBV27; clone size: .; CDR3 DNA: TGTGCCAGCAGTTTAGGAGGCTACGGTCAGCCCCAGCATTTT; CDR3 protein: CASSLGGYGQPQHF
D gene: .; J gene: TRBJ2-2; V gene: TRBV27; clone size: .; CDR3 DNA: TGTGCCAGCAGTTTATATCTGGGACATAGTTCCGCGAACACCGGGGAGCTGTTTTTT; CDR3 protein: CASSLYLGHSSANTGELFF
D gene: TRBD1; J gene: TRBJ2-1; V gene: TRBV3-1/TRBV3-2; clone size: .; CDR3 DNA: TGTGCCAGCAGCCAAGAGGGACAGGGGTACAATGAGCAGTTCTTC; CDR3 protein: CASSQEGQGYNEQFF
D gene: TRBD1; J gene: TRBJ1-1; V gene: TRBV3-1/TRBV3-2; clone size: .; CDR3 DNA: TGTGCCAGCAGCGCATCGGACAGGGGTGGGAACACTGAAGCTTTCTTT; CDR3 protein: CASSASDRGGNTEAFF
D gene: TRBD2; J gene: TRBJ2-1; V gene: TRBV28; clone size: .; CDR3 DNA: TGTGCCAGCAGTTTTAGTATTGTGGCGGGAGTCAAGCAGTTCTTC; CDR3 protein: CASSFSIVAGVKQFF
D gene: .; J gene: TRBJ2-5; V gene: TRBV29-1; clone size: .; CDR3 DNA: TGCAGCGTTGAGGAGGGGGCAGGGGAGACCCAGTACTTC; CDR3 protein: CSVEEGAGETQYF
D gene: .; J gene: TRBJ1-1; V gene: TRBV19; clone size: once; CDR3 DNA: TGTGCCAGTAGTACTGTACATAGGGGTACTGAAGCTTTCTTT; CDR3 protein: CASSTVHRGTEAFF
D gene: TRBD2; J gene: TRBJ2-1; V gene: TRBV7-8; clone size: .; CDR3 DNA: TGTGCCAGCGGAAAGGCTCTAGCGGGATACAATGAGCAGTTCTTC; CDR3 protein: CASGKALAGYNEQFF
D gene: .; J gene: TRBJ2-3; V gene: TRBV28; clone size: few; CDR3 DNA: TGTGCCAGCAGTGCGGAGGGCCTATTAAGCACAGATACGCAGTATTTT; CDR3 protein: CASSAEGLLSTDTQYF
D gene: .; J gene: TRBJ2-1; V gene: TRBV9; clone size: .; CDR3 DNA: TGTGCCAGCAGCGTAAGAGGTGAGAGCTCCTACAATGAGCAGTTCTTC; CDR3 protein: CASSVRGESSYNEQFF
D gene: TRBD2; J gene: TRBJ2-1; V gene: TRBV7-2; clone size: .; CDR3 DNA: TGTGCCAGCAGCTTAGGATGGGACTACTCCAATGAGCAGTTCTTC; CDR3 protein: CASSLGWDYSNEQFF
D gene: .; J gene: TRBJ2-7; V gene: TRBV30; clone size: .; CDR3 DNA: TGTGCCTGGAGTGTATCTTACGAGCAGTACTTC; CDR3 protein: CAWSVSYEQYF
D gene: TRBD1; J gene: TRBJ1-5; V gene: TRBV2; clone size: .; CDR3 DNA: TGTGCCAGCAGTGGGACAGGGGAACAGCCCCAGCATTTT; CDR3 protein: CASSGTGEQPQHF
D gene: TRBD1; J gene: TRBJ1-4; V gene: TRBV7-9; clone size: .; CDR3 DNA: TGTGCCAGCAGCTTACCACAGGGGGCTAATGAAAAACTGTTTTTT; CDR3 protein: CASSLPQGANEKLFF
D gene: .; J gene: TRBJ1-2; V gene: TRBV4-3; clone size: .; CDR3 DNA: TGCGCCAGCAGCCAAGCCTCCGACAGCTTTTATGGCTACACCTTC; CDR3 protein: CASSQASDSFYGYTF
D gene: .; J gene: TRBJ1-1; V gene: TRBV6-5; clone size: .; CDR3 DNA: TGTGCCAGCACCCCGGACAGCTACACTGAAGCTTTCTTT; CDR3 protein: CASTPDSYTEAFF
D gene: .; J gene: TRBJ2-7; V gene: TRBV7-8; clone size: .; CDR3 DNA: TGTGCCAGCAGGGGGTGGGACTCTGCCTACGAGCAGTACTTC; CDR3 protein: CASRGWDSAYEQYF